The entry below gives a single T cell receptor (beta chain) sequence along with its context. V was clipped by 8 bases and J by 6 bases, with 11 bases between them. This CDR3 is built from 11 residues. Germline values: CDR1 SNHLY, CDR2 FYNNEI. The entry originates in a study of blood T cells in healthy people across ages. Per individual sample, total RNA of at least 5 micrograms was extracted. A second PCR, run for about 7 to 11 cycles, used a sample-barcoded 5' primer plus a J-beta primer mix. One entry per CDR3 protein results from TCRdb running MiXCR on the 5' RACE reads. In the table there are 700,000 to 950,000 distinct CDR3 sequences, 58% of which are singletons.

The gene calls are TRBV2 and TRBJ2-7, with D unresolved. The receptor was isolated from a man aged 25-40 years in good health. The sample was blood. The CDR3 sequence: CASWGSLEQYF. CDR3 DNA: TGTGCCAGCTGGGGAAGCCTCGAGCAGTACTTC. Together with reference TRBV2 and TRBJ2-7, the CDR3 gives the full variable domain: EPEVTQTPSHQVTQMGQEVILRCVPISNHLYFYWYRQILGQKVEFLVSFYNNEISEKSEIFDDQFSVERPDGSNFTLKIRSTKLEDSAMYFCASWGSLEQYFGPGTRLTVT.